This TCR beta chain was recorded in a study of cytomegalovirus exposure and HLA in healthy donors. Notes on the study in general: Specificity of three CMV-associated chains for CMV antigens was verified in vitro.

TCRdb keeps only in-frame clones here, not all; method: immunoSEQ multiplex PCR. Seen here are approximately 190,000 clones, 84% observed once, and the top ten hold around an eighth. About this clone itself: Its target is unknown.

The origin of this receptor is a woman in her twenties or thirties in good health and CMV-seropositive. Specimen: PBMCs.

The CDR3 protein is CASSLCRTSGNCQETQYF. The CDR3 coding sequence is TGTGCCAGCAGCTTATGTAGGACTAGCGGGAACTGCCAAGAGACCCAGTACTTC. The chain joins TRBV13 to TRBJ2-5; TRBD2 matches at 12 bases. This CDR3 contains 18 residues. Looked up from germline, CDR1 is PRHDT and CDR2 is FYEKMQ (reference sequence). V was clipped by 2 bases and J by 1 base; unmatched bases: 8.